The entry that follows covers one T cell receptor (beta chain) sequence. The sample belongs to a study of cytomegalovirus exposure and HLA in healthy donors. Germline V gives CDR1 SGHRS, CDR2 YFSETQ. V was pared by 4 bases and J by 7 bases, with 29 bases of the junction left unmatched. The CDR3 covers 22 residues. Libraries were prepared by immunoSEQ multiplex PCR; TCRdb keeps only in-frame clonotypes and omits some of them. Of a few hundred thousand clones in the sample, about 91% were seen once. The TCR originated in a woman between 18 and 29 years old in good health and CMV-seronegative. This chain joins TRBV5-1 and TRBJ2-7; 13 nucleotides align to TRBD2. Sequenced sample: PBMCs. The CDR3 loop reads CASSGTGQGEPTSGRNQGEQYF. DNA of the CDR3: TGCGCCAGCAGCGGTACGGGACAGGGTGAGCCGACTAGCGGGAGGAACCAGGGGGAGCAGTACTTC.